These 26 T cell receptor beta chains came from one sample sequenced in a study of shared clonotypes between healthy human individuals. Profiled with immunoSEQ multiplex PCR; TCRdb holds only in-frame clones, not every one. Of about 2 million clones in the sample, 85% to 95% were seen once. Terminally differentiated effector memory CD45RA+ cells were excluded by CCR7 positive selection of CD45RO-negative cells. What was sequenced was naive CD8+ T cells sorted from blood. The receptors were gathered from a young man in good health.

CDR3 sequence reads: CASSFSAGLETQYF. CDR3 in DNA: TGTGCCAGCAGTTTTTCGGCAGGGCTAGAGACCCAGTACTTC. The chain uses TRBV27 and TRBJ2-5; the D gene is possibly TRBD1 (5 bases). The germline V gene has CDR1 MNHEY and CDR2 SMNVEV (reference sequence). The length of the CDR3 is 14 residues. Deletions cut 3 bases from V and 4 bases from J, with 12 bases between.

The chain combines TRBV28 with TRBJ1-6; D gene uncertain. The CDR3 has 15 amino acids. Germline CDR1 MDHEN, CDR2 SYDVKM. The V gene lost 2 bases and the J gene lost 8 bases, with 13 bases spanning the gap. CDR3 sequence reads: CASSLIYPWDSPLHF. CDR3 coding DNA: TGTGCCAGCAGTTTAATATACCCTTGGGATTCACCCCTCCACTTT.

V is TRBV4-1 and J is TRBJ2-7, with no clear D. Germline CDR1 MGHRA, CDR2 YSYEKL. Trimming stripped 1 base from V and 0 bases from J, with 7 bases between. The CDR3 has 14 residues. In DNA, the CDR3 is TGCGCCAGCAGCCAAGGCCTCTTCTCCTACGAGCAGTACTTC. This encodes CASSQGLFSYEQYF.

This rearrangement joins TRBV10-3 to TRBJ1-1, with no clear D. Germline values: CDR1 ENHRY, CDR2 SYGVKD. The V and J ends lost 10 bases and 6 bases respectively, with 24 bases between them. This CDR3 has 15 residues. CDR3 nucleotide sequence: TGTGCCACAACCTTGTCCCCCATGGAAAGCCCTGAAGCTTTCTTT. Its translation: CATTLSPMESPEAFF.

The genes are TRBV5-4 and TRBJ2-2; D not resolved. The V and J ends lost 4 bases and 7 bases respectively, with 8 bases between them. Germline V lookup: CDR1 SGHNT, CDR2 YYREEE (reference sequence). The CDR3 length is 12 residues. The CDR3 here is CASSPGYGELFF. In nucleotides, the CDR3 is TGTGCCAGCAGCCCTGGATACGGGGAGCTGTTTTTT.

V is TRBV10-2 and J is TRBJ2-7; 11 bases match TRBD1. In germline, CDR1 is WSHSY, CDR2 SAAADI. The CDR3 spans 13 residues. V lost 6 bases to trimming and J lost 3 bases; unmatched junction nucleotides: 1. CDR3 residues: CASRGQGVYEQYF. The CDR3 coding sequence is TGCGCCAGCAGGGGACAGGGGGTCTACGAGCAGTACTTC.

This clone was seen a single time. The chain carries TRBV29-1 and TRBJ1-3; D gene unclear. The germline CDR1 and CDR2 sequences are SQVTM and ANQGSEA. V lost 4 bases and J 2 bases, leaving 12 bases between the germline ends. The CDR3 runs 14 residues. The CDR3 nucleotides read TGCAGCGTTGTGCCCGGGGAGACTGGAAACACCATATATTTT. This codes for CSVVPGETGNTIYF.

The genes are TRBV27 and TRBJ2-1, with 10 positions matching TRBD2. CDR1 and CDR2 from the germline V gene are MNHEY and SMNVEV (reference sequence). The V and J ends lost 6 bases and 6 bases, in that order; junction bases with no gene match: 11. The length of the CDR3 is 16 residues. CDR3 sequence (DNA): TGTGCCAGCAGAGCTAGCGGGAGTCGATTTGGCAATGAGCAGTTCTTC. It encodes CASRASGSRFGNEQFF.

The chain couples TRBV6-5 to TRBJ1-1; D might be TRBD1 (6 bases). The V and J ends lost 6 bases and 5 bases respectively, with 13 bases between them. The CDR3 is 13 amino acids. Germline CDR1 reads MNHEY; CDR2 reads SVGAGI. The chain's CDR3 is CASRLRGWTEAFF. Written as DNA, the CDR3 is TGTGCCAGCAGGCTCAGGGGATGGACTGAAGCTTTCTTT.

The V and J genes are TRBV5-6 and TRBJ2-7; a possible D gene is TRBD2 (6 bases). Trimming removed 4 bases from V and 6 bases from J, with 11 bases in between. This CDR3 comprises 12 residues. CDR1 SGHDT and CDR2 YYEEEE come from the germline V gene. CDR3 bases: TGTGCCAGCAGCCTTTGGGGACTCGAGCAGTACTTC. It specifies CASSLWGLEQYF. The full variable domain, rest sourced from reference TRBV5-6 and TRBJ2-7, is DAGVTQSPTHLIKTRGQQVTLRCSPKSGHDTVSWYQQALGQGPQFIFQYYEEEERQRGNFPDRFSGHQFPNYSSELNVNALLLGDSALYLCASSLWGLEQYFGPGTRLTVT.

This chain connects TRBV7-6 to TRBJ1-1, with D maybe TRBD1 (5 bases). The V end lost 2 bases, the J end lost 5 bases, and 12 bases lay between the germline ends. The CDR3 loop spans 14 amino acids. Germline lookup yields CDR1 SGHVS and CDR2 FNYEAQ. The CDR3 region is CASSLTLGATEAFF. CDR3 nucleotides: TGTGCCAGCAGCTTAACTTTAGGGGCGACTGAAGCTTTCTTT.

On this clone itself: The sample contains more than one DNA sequence encoding this CDR3. The chain employs TRBV6-5 and TRBJ2-7, with 7 nucleotides matching TRBD1. V lost 2 bases to trimming and J lost 2 bases; unmatched junction nucleotides: 3. The CDR3 runs to 14 residues. The germline gives CDR1 MNHEY, CDR2 SVGAGI. The DNA of the CDR3 is TGTGCCAGCAGTTACGGGGACAGCCCCTACGAGCAGTACTTC. It encodes CASSYGDSPYEQYF.

This chain uses TRBV5-4 with TRBJ2-7; D possibly corresponds to TRBD2 (6 bases). This CDR3 region has 15 residues. V was cut by 4 bases and J by 5 bases, with 19 bases left in between. Per germline, CDR1 SGHNT and CDR2 YYREEE (reference sequence). Written as DNA, the CDR3 is TGTGCCAGCAGCGGCGGGGTGGTGGGGGTCGACGAGCAGTACTTC. Translated: CASSGGVVGVDEQYF.

The chain uses TRBV10-1 and TRBJ2-7; the D is unclear. The V end lost 5 bases, the J end lost 2 bases, and 10 bases lay between the germline ends. CDR3 length equals 13 residues. Germline V CDR1 and CDR2: WNHNN, SYGVQD (reference sequence). CDR3 region: CASSPGPPYEQYF. The CDR3 DNA reads TGCGCCAGCAGTCCCGGGCCCCCCTACGAGCAGTACTTC.

This rearrangement joins TRBV15 to TRBJ1-2; D ambiguous. This CDR3 spans 14 amino acids. Trimming took off 0 bases at V and 3 bases at J, with 8 bases between the two ends. Germline values: CDR1 LNHNV, CDR2 YYDKDF (reference sequence). Here the CDR3 DNA reads TGTGCCACCAGCAGAGAGGACGGGTACTATGGCTACACCTTC. It encodes CATSREDGYYGYTF.

A few counts support this clone. The chain couples TRBV13 to TRBJ2-2; D not certain. Germline CDR1 PRHDT, CDR2 FYEKMQ (reference sequence). This CDR3 contains 15 residues. The ends were cut back, 0 bases at V and 3 bases at J, with 8 bases in the middle. CDR3 coding DNA: TGTGCCAGCAGCTTAGGTCCCCAAGACACCGGGGAGCTGTTTTTT. It is translated as CASSLGPQDTGELFF.

CDR3 sequence reads: CASSQVGMNIQYF. In nucleotides, the CDR3 is TGCGCCAGCAGCCAAGTTGGCATGAACATTCAGTACTTC. J is TRBJ2-4 and V is TRBV4-1; D unclear. The CDR3 has 13 amino acids. V was shortened by 1 base and J by 7 bases, with 8 bases between the two germline ends. CDR1 is MGHRA, CDR2 YSYEKL, per germline.

The V and J genes are TRBV29-1 and TRBJ2-7; D possibly corresponds to TRBD2 (5 bases). Trimming shortened V by 0 bases and J by 0 bases, and 12 bases separated the two germline ends. The length of the CDR3 is 15 residues. Germline CDR1 reads SQVTM; CDR2 reads ANQGSEA. CDR3 sequence reads: CSVEDPGSASYEQYF. The CDR3 DNA reads as TGCAGCGTTGAAGACCCGGGTAGCGCCTCCTACGAGCAGTACTTC.

V and J are TRBV6-6 and TRBJ2-1; perhaps TRBD2 as D (5 bases). Germline CDR1 MNHNY, CDR2 SVGAGI (reference sequence). Trimming took 7 bases from V and 8 from J, leaving 21 bases between them. The CDR3 has 15 residues. The CDR3 loop is CASMAGPRGSDEQFF. CDR3 nucleotide sequence: TGTGCCAGCATGGCCGGGCCTCGCGGGTCGGATGAGCAGTTCTTC.

The chain is built from TRBV2 and TRBJ2-3, with D hard to call. This CDR3 comprises 14 residues. The germline V gene encodes CDR1 SNHLY and CDR2 FYNNEI. V was pared by 3 bases and J by 2 bases, with 9 bases between. CDR3 sequence (DNA): TGTGCCAGCAGTGAGGCAGGTAACACAGATACGCAGTATTTT. This sequence encodes CASSEAGNTDTQYF.

This chain uses TRBV1 with TRBJ1-1. TRBV1 is noted as a pseudogene. CDR3 length: 15 residues. The CDR3 reads CTSSPNAFGGAEAFF. In DNA, the CDR3 is TGCACCAGCAGCCCGAACGCATTTGGGGGTGCTGAAGCTTTCTTT.

This clone was counted once. The chain couples TRBV6-5 to TRBJ2-7; TRBD2 aligns across 11 bases. Germline V gene sequence: CDR1 MNHEY, CDR2 SVGAGI. V trimming: 10 bases; J trimming: 2 bases; junction bases outside the gene matches: 7. The CDR3 extends over 14 amino acids. The DNA of the CDR3 is TGTGCCACTCATAGCGGGAGGGATGCCTACGAGCAGTACTTC. It specifies CATHSGRDAYEQYF.

Notes on this clone: Other nucleotide sequences from this sample produce the same CDR3. The chain uses TRBV28 and TRBJ2-7; D call uncertain. V was shortened by 3 bases and J by 2 bases, with 8 bases between the two germline ends. Looked up from germline, CDR1 is MDHEN and CDR2 is SYDVKM. This CDR3 comprises 13 residues. This chain's CDR3 is CASSFLETYEQYF. In nucleotides, the CDR3 is TGTGCCAGCAGTTTTCTGGAGACCTACGAGCAGTACTTC.

Comments on this clone: Other DNA sequences in the same sample also yield this CDR3. This sequence joins TRBV5-6 and TRBJ2-5; D is ambiguous. This CDR3 has 13 residues. CDR1 SGHDT and CDR2 YYEEEE come from the germline V gene. Deletions cut 0 bases from V and 3 bases from J, with 6 bases between. CDR3 sequence (DNA): TGTGCCAGCAGCTTGGACCCGGAAGAGACCCAGTACTTC. It encodes CASSLDPEETQYF.

V is TRBV29-1 and J is TRBJ2-1; TRBD1 is a possible D gene (5 bases). V gave up 4 bases and J gave up 5 bases, with 15 bases separating them. Germline lookup yields CDR1 SQVTM and CDR2 ANQGSEA. This CDR3 comprises 14 residues. The CDR3 region is CSVVDTENHNEQFF. CDR3 bases: TGCAGCGTTGTGGACACCGAAAACCACAATGAGCAGTTCTTC.

This sequence joins TRBV4-2 and TRBJ2-2; 8 bases align to TRBD2. The CDR3 loop spans 18 amino acids. Germline-derived CDR1 and CDR2 are LGHNA and YNFKEQ. Losses at the gene ends were 3 bases for V and 4 bases for J; bases not matched to a gene: 13. The CDR3 is CASSQELAALGGTGELFF. The CDR3 DNA is TGTGCCAGCAGCCAGGAACTAGCGGCCCTTGGAGGCACCGGGGAGCTGTTTTTT.